This passage covers 5 T cell receptor beta chains from one sample sequenced in a study of cytomegalovirus exposure and HLA in healthy donors. Assay: immunoSEQ multiplex PCR; the TCRdb copy retains only in-frame clones and omits some. Counted here are 220,000 or so clones, approximately 83% occurring once; the ten biggest clones make up around 15%. The sequenced sample was PBMCs. All receptors derive from a woman aged 25 to 39 in good health and CMV-seropositive.

The chain combines TRBV7-2 with TRBJ1-1; 7 nucleotides match TRBD1. The V gene's germline CDR1 is SGHTA and CDR2 FQGNSA. The CDR3 covers 19 residues. After removal of 1 base from V and 7 bases from J, the junction contained 21 bases not matched to a gene. The CDR3 nucleotides are TGTGCCAGCAGCTTAGTCTGGTTTTTTCATACTGGACAGGCCTTTGAAGCTTTCTTT. Protein product: CASSLVWFFHTGQAFEAFF.

J is TRBJ1-1 and V is TRBV5-4; possible D gene TRBD1, 6 bases. Trimming shortened V by 5 bases and J by 0 bases, and 11 bases separated the two germline ends. This CDR3 region has 14 residues. CDR1 SGHNT and CDR2 YYREEE come from the germline V gene (reference sequence). Written as DNA, the CDR3 is TGTGCCAGCAGGCCCACAGGGCTGAACACTGAAGCTTTCTTT. Encoded protein: CASRPTGLNTEAFF.

The V call is TRBV5-1, the J call TRBJ1-2; a possible D gene is TRBD1 (5 bases). V was clipped by 3 bases and J by 2 bases, with 20 bases between them. CDR3 length: 17 amino acids. In germline, CDR1 is SGHRS, CDR2 YFSETQ. The CDR3 sequence: CASSYPLDGGGNYGYTF. Here the CDR3 DNA reads TGCGCCAGCAGCTACCCCCTAGACGGGGGTGGGAACTATGGCTACACCTTC.

The gene calls are TRBV6-1 and TRBJ1-5, with D unclear. The CDR3 extends over 13 amino acids. Germline V gene sequence: CDR1 MNHNS, CDR2 SASEGT. The V and J ends lost 6 bases and 5 bases respectively, with 11 bases between them. As DNA, the CDR3 is TGTGCCAGCAGGGTCAGAGAGTATCAGCCCCAGCATTTT. It specifies CASRVREYQPQHF.

The chain uses TRBV15 and TRBJ2-3, with D uncertain. V lost 3 bases, J lost 0 bases, and 4 bases lay in between. The V gene's germline CDR1 is LNHNV and CDR2 YYDKDF (reference sequence). The CDR3 consists of 13 residues. The CDR3 loop is CATSRHSTDTQYF. The DNA for the CDR3 is TGTGCCACCAGCAGGCATAGCACAGATACGCAGTATTTT. Combining the CDR3 with reference TRBV15 and TRBJ2-3 gives the whole variable domain DAMVIQNPRYQVTQFGKPVTLSCSQTLNHNVMYWYQQKSSQAPKLLFHYYDKDFNNEADTPDNFQSRRPNTSFCFLDIRSPGLGDTAMYLCATSRHSTDTQYFGPGTRLTVL.